This entry concerns a single T cell receptor beta chain. No cognate antigen has been identified for it. Nothing much larger sits one base from this clone, and base qualities are not available. TCR CDR3 regions were amplified from genomic DNA by multiplex PCR using the deep immunoSEQ assay. Genomic DNA extracted from each cell subset was distributed evenly over all wells of several immunoSEQ 96-well plates, and each plate served as one replicate. For sorted subsets, 200 to 250 ng of genomic DNA, equivalent to roughly 33,000 T cell genomes, went into each replicate PCR. The purified libraries were quantified using a Qubit 3.0 fluorometer, sized with a Bioanalyzer 2100, and then quantified again using the KAPA Library Quantification kit. Every immunoSEQ 96-well plate was sequenced on a dedicated single-read 150-cycle Illumina NextSeq 550 flow cell. Per the authors' processing: Because the immunoSEQ output held only junctional sequences and lacked quality scores, the filtering could not match the filtering applied to full-length reads. To assign V/J genes and CDR3, sequences were annotated against IMGT germline references using PyIR, a Python wrapper for IgBLAST v1.9. Reads with weak V/J assignments (E-value above 1e-6), missing CDR3, stop codons, out-of-frame junctions, or ambiguous translated residues were removed. V3J clonotypes were defined as sequences sharing the same inferred V gene, J gene, and CDR3 amino acid sequence. The percentage overlap between two repertoires was calculated by dividing the number of shared unique clonotypes by the size of the smaller repertoire. Repertoire richness was assessed with RTK rarefaction, the Chao1 estimator, and Recon v2.1 estimates of unobserved clonotypes. Generation probabilities for all TCRbeta clonotypes obtained by the gDNA method from a few donors were computed using OLGA. TCRdb's version of the immuneACCESS table is confined to in-frame rearrangements and falls short of the full clone set. An unresolved V gene accounts for under half of the shortfall where checked; the remainder is of unknown origin. V, J and clone size were drawn from that table, and D and trimming were deduced from the DNA. The sample profile shows nearly 2 million clones; approximately 94% of them were found once. The biggest ten clones account for 1.2% of the sample.

The source of the sample is a study of shared clonotypes between healthy human individuals (dated by TCRdb to 2018 to 2021). For the study in its entirety: The cohort included three men and a couple of women between 18 and 49 years of age. For each donor, three plates each were used for CD4 naive and CD4 memory, two plates were used for CD8 naive, and one plate was used for CD8 memory. Blood TCR repertoires of five healthy adults were deeply sequenced to estimate repertoire size and the extent of clonotype sharing between individuals. To increase sequencing depth and limit assay-specific biases, different laboratories used diverse techniques to prepare libraries and sequence TCR repertoires. Each donor's leukapheresis produced roughly between roughly 0.85 and 10 billion PBMCs. On the study overall, not on this receptor specifically: Only blood was sampled, and tissue TCR repertoires likely differ from those in blood. Larger estimated clonotype richness was generally found for naive subsets than for memory subsets. Even with the large sequencing depth, rarefaction of the sorted-subset datasets indicated that sequencing was incomplete. Pairwise subsampling indicated that sequencing depth was expected to affect the degree of clonotype sharing among donors. Because the study included a small number of donors, the genetic and exposure-history diversity represented was limited. Compared with non-shared clonotypes, the clonotypes found in all four sorted-subset donors had higher generation probabilities. Sharing across a handful of donors was observed for around 5% of naive CD4, around 3.5% of naive CD8, 2% to 2.5% of memory CD4, and over 0.3% of memory CD8 clonotypes.

For the CD8 naive samples, CD45RO-negative cells were positively selected for CCR7, yielding a CD45RA+CCR7+ population from which TemRA cells were excluded. Healthy HIV-negative adults with no recently reported acute infections or vaccinations were included as donors. Every donor was a Caucasian adult living in Nashville, Tennessee, USA. After blood collection by leukapheresis, PBMCs were isolated using Ficoll-Histopaque density gradient centrifugation and then cryopreserved in the vapor phase of liquid nitrogen. Purity and quantity of every magnetically sorted T cell population were checked by analytical flow cytometry. Genomic DNA was isolated from every sorted fraction and measured by UV absorbance on a Nanodrop 2000c. The sequence was collected from a man between 18 and 35 years old in good health. The specimen was naive CD8+ T cells sorted from blood. The label giving this sample's cell subset or site can be read as: CD45RA+CCR7+.

The CDR3 has the sequence CASSFSPGQGVGETQYF. The sequenced DNA is TGTGCCAGCAGCTTTTCCCCGGGACAGGGGGTCGGAGAGACCCAGTACTTC. The sequence links TRBV7-9 to TRBJ2-5; the central 11 bases match TRBD1. CDR1 and CDR2 are read off the germline V gene (reference sequence) as SEHNR and FQNEAQ. Its CDR3 holds 17 amino acids, cysteine through phenylalanine. The sequence is cut down to CDR3 DNA, 51 bases in frame from base 1. Clipping removes 3 bases from V and 4 bases from J, with 10 as the unmatched junction base count.